This T cell receptor beta chain was observed in a study of CD8 T cells in ankylosing spondylitis. Germline V gene data show CDR1 as SGHVS and CDR2 as FQNEAQ. CDR3 length: 15 amino acids. This clonotype has more than one count but fewer than ten. Antigen unknown. This could be a read error, since a much larger clone is one nucleotide away. By quantitative 5'-RACE with molecular barcodes, the TCR beta libraries were made. TCRdb independently ran MiXCR on the 5' RACE reads; one entry per CDR3 protein. Of roughly 240,000 distinct CDR3 sequences in the sample, roughly 8% were seen once. The study's findings and limits: A TCR beta motif made of 7 to 9 highly homologous variants seemed typical of ankylosing spondylitis blood. Within matched ankylosing spondylitis synovial fluid, disease-linked clones were reportedly significantly enriched.

Sequences were obtained from blood, either unsorted or a sorted T cell fraction (not recorded which). The receptor was derived from a female donor with ankylosing spondylitis or in good health (not recorded which). The genes are TRBV7-8 and TRBJ2-5; D unclear. DNA for the CDR3: TGTGTCAGCAGCTCGGAGTTCGTCCGACAAGAGACCCAGTACTTC. It is translated as CVSSSEFVRQETQYF.